This entry lists 29 T cell receptor beta chains sequenced from one sample in a study of tumor and adjacent non-tumor tissue in lung cancer. A modified ARM-PCR protocol with three rounds of nested PCR amplified TCRbeta. Each CDR3 protein is one row after TCRdb ran MiXCR on the multiplex PCR reads. The repertoire holds almost 75,000 distinct CDR3 sequences, with nearly 70% as singletons. The template was RNA from unsorted bulk tissue. More than 3 cm separated this lung sample from the edge of the tumor. Sequencing input: distant non-tumor lung tissue. The source of these receptors is a woman between 45 and 60 years old with non-small cell lung cancer.

V and J are TRBV6-6 and TRBJ1-1; the match to TRBD1 covers 7 bases. The CDR3 is made up of 15 amino acids. The V and J ends lost 9 bases and 3 bases, in that order; junction bases with no gene match: 13. In germline, CDR1 is MNHNY, CDR2 SVGAGI (reference sequence). This CDR3 is CASTPGGQAYTEAFF. CDR3 DNA: TGTGCCAGTACACCTGGAGGACAGGCATACACTGAAGCTTTCTTT.

This clonotype was detected many times. V gene TRBV5-1 combines with J gene TRBJ2-2, with TRBD2 as a possible D gene (7 bases). CDR1 SGHRS and CDR2 YFSETQ come from the germline V gene. The length of the CDR3 is 15 residues. V gave up 4 bases and J gave up 4 bases, with 14 bases separating them. The CDR3: CASSRGADPTGELFF. Written as DNA, the CDR3 is TGCGCCAGCAGCCGGGGGGCGGACCCCACCGGGGAGCTGTTTTTT.

The chain couples TRBV5-8 to TRBJ2-7, with D perhaps TRBD2 (5 bases). The CDR3 loop spans 15 amino acids. V gave up 5 bases and J gave up 7 bases, with 22 bases separating them. In germline, CDR1 is SGHTS, CDR2 YDEGEE. CDR3: CASSNPDGLYHEQYF. In DNA form, the CDR3 reads TGTGCCAGCAGTAATCCGGACGGACTTTACCATGAGCAGTACTTC.

In this sample, this clonotype turned up many times. This chain links TRBV5-6 with TRBJ2-7, with 8 bases matching TRBD2. Germline CDR1 SGHDT, CDR2 YYEEEE. The CDR3 is 13 amino acids. With V trimmed by 4 bases and J by 6 bases, 6 bases remained unmatched. The CDR3 is CASSPAGVGEQYF. The CDR3 DNA sequence: TGTGCCAGCAGCCCAGCGGGAGTGGGCGAGCAGTACTTC.

In the case of this clonotype: A much bigger clone sits one base away, suggesting this may be a read error. The chain links TRBV29-1 to TRBJ1-1; the D is unclear. The germline CDR1 and CDR2 sequences are SQVTM and ANQGSEA. With 6 bases removed from V and 10 bases from J, the gap between germline ends came to 12 bases. This CDR3 region has 10 residues. DNA of the CDR3: TGCAGCGTCGGTGTAAAAGGAGCTTTCTTT. Its translation: CSVGVKGAFF.

As concerns this clonotype: A much more abundant neighbour one base away suggests this may be a read error. CDR3 amino acids: CASSPISGIAPGQLFF. The CDR3 nucleotides are TGTGCCAGCAGCCCAATTAGCGGAATTGCACCGGGGCAGCTGTTTTTT. The chain joins TRBV5-4 to TRBJ2-2, with TRBD2 as a possible D gene (6 bases). The CDR3 has 16 residues. The germline V and J ends were trimmed by 4 bases and 12 bases, with 25 bases remaining between them. Germline values: CDR1 SGHNT, CDR2 YYREEE (reference sequence).

This clonotype appeared many times. This chain links TRBV6-2 or TRBV6-3 with TRBJ2-1; 12 nucleotides align to TRBD2. The germline V gene encodes CDR1 MNHEY and CDR2 SVGEGT. The ends lost 4 bases at V and 4 bases at J; junction bases unmatched: 8. The CDR3 has 17 amino acids. The CDR3, as DNA: TGTGCCAGCAGTTGGTTGAGGACTAGCGGGATATACAATGAGCAGTTCTTC. Residues: CASSWLRTSGIYNEQFF.

This clonotype was seen repeatedly, ten times or more. The chain carries TRBV5-4 and TRBJ2-1; 12 bases map to TRBD2. The CDR3 covers 17 residues. The germline V gene has CDR1 SGHNT and CDR2 YYREEE (reference sequence). The trim removed 4 bases at V and 6 bases at J, leaving 11 bases unmatched. CDR3 sequence: CASSRGGTSGYVNEQFF. DNA of the CDR3: TGTGCCAGCAGCCGGGGGGGGACTAGCGGGTACGTCAATGAGCAGTTCTTC.

The chain has TRBV5-6 and TRBJ2-5, with 8 bases fitting TRBD2. The CDR3 is made up of 16 amino acids. The V gene end was trimmed by 2 bases and the J gene end by 4 bases; junction bases not matched to a gene: 10. Per the germline V gene, CDR1 is SGHDT and CDR2 is YYEEEE. The CDR3 sequence: CASSFIGRVSSETQYF. Written as DNA, the CDR3 is TGTGCCAGCAGCTTTATCGGGAGGGTTTCCTCAGAGACCCAGTACTTC.

In regard to this clonotype: This could be a read error, since a much larger clone is one nucleotide away. The chain recombines TRBV4-3 with TRBJ2-4, with D perhaps given as TRBD1 or TRBD2 (5 bases each). Germline V gene sequence: CDR1 LGHNA, CDR2 YSLEER. The CDR3 is made up of 14 amino acids. CDR3 DNA sequence: TGCGTCAGCAGCCAAGATAGGACGTGGGGGAGTTGGTACTTC. Its protein is CVSSQDRTWGSWYF.

With regard to this clonotype: An end of the junction differs from the germline gene, which may be a read error. The chain uses TRBV20-1 and TRBJ2-5, with 7 bases fitting TRBD2. This CDR3 region has 16 residues. Germline V gene sequence: CDR1 DFQATT, CDR2 SNEGSKA (reference sequence). CDR3 in DNA: TGCAATGCTAGGGGACTAACGGCTACAAATCAAGAGACCCAGTACTTC. This sequence encodes CNARGLTATNQETQYF.

The J gene is TRBJ2-3, the V gene TRBV20-1, with TRBD2 identical over 14 bases. Germline trimming cut 6 bases from V and 6 bases from J; bases unmatched to any gene: 14. CDR3 length: 17 amino acids. Per germline, CDR1 DFQATT and CDR2 SNEGSKA (reference sequence). The CDR3 bases are TGCAGTGCCGAGACGACTAGCGGGAGGGATAGCAATGATACGCAGTATTTT. Its protein product is CSAETTSGRDSNDTQYF.

This clonotype was recorded once. This chain joins TRBV29-1 and TRBJ2-3; tentatively, D is TRBD2 (6 bases). V was trimmed by 7 bases and J by 0 bases, leaving 20 bases between them. CDR1 is SQVTM and CDR2 is ANQGSEA in the germline V gene. The CDR3 covers 16 residues. CDR3 DNA sequence: TGCAGCGCTCAGGGACTCCGAGCGGATAGCACAGATACGCAGTATTTT. Protein sequence: CSAQGLRADSTDTQYF.

The DNA for the CDR3 is TGCAGTGCCAGATGGACAAGTACTGAGCAGTTCTTC. It encodes CSARWTSTEQFF. The rearrangement links TRBV20-1 to TRBJ2-1; possibly TRBD1 for D (5 bases). V was shortened by 6 bases and J by 9 bases, with 15 bases between the two germline ends. The CDR3 covers 12 residues. From germline, CDR1 is DFQATT and CDR2 SNEGSKA (reference sequence).

This rearrangement joins TRBV24-1 to TRBJ2-1; D unresolved. The CDR3 length is 11 residues. Germline lookup yields CDR1 KGHDR and CDR2 SFDVKD. Trimming shortened V by 7 bases and J by 5 bases, and 5 bases separated the two germline ends. The CDR3 nucleotides read TGTGCCACCAGAAGGGACAATGAGCAGTTCTTC. Translated: CATRRDNEQFF.

The chain carries TRBV28 and TRBJ1-2, with D hard to call. The length of the CDR3 is 12 residues. Germline CDR1 and CDR2: MDHEN and SYDVKM. DNA for the CDR3: TGTGATTTAACCGGGCCCCTAGGGGGCTACACCTTC. Amino acids: CDLTGPLGGYTF.

Points on this clonotype: As the CDR3 is not closed by the conserved phenylalanine or tryptophan, this likely results from a read error. It is unclear where the CDR3 begins or ends on the DNA, so no DNA is shown, and the CDR3 is as TCRdb lists it. The chain combines TRBV28 with TRBJ1-1; no DNA check was done on the table's D call, TRBD1. The CDR3 comprises 17 residues, both ends counted. Germline CDR1 is MDHEN and CDR2 is SYDVKM. The CDR3: CASSSTDRGPQNSETFL.

This clonotype has more than one count but fewer than ten. A much more abundant neighbour one base away suggests this may be a read error. The chain employs TRBV12-3 or TRBV12-4 and TRBJ2-1; 9 bases are a match to TRBD2. Germline trimming cut 8 bases from V and 3 bases from J; bases unmatched to any gene: 14. This CDR3 spans 17 amino acids. The CDR3 protein is CASGRSGGRALYNEQFF. The CDR3 DNA is TGTGCCAGCGGTCGCTCTGGCGGGAGGGCACTCTACAATGAGCAGTTCTTC.

The count of this clonotype is one. Germline and junction disagree at one end, which may indicate a read error. The rearrangement joins TRBV20-1 to TRBJ2-1; 9 nucleotides align to TRBD2. In germline, CDR1 is DFQATT, CDR2 SNEGSKA (reference sequence). The CDR3 has 15 residues. In DNA form, the CDR3 reads TGCAGTGCTAGAGATGTGACTAGCGGCTACATTGAGCAGTTCTTC. Translating gives CSARDVTSGYIEQFF.

The chain employs TRBV9 and TRBJ2-2, with 8 bases that match TRBD2. Trimming at V came to 5 bases and at J to 4 bases, leaving 4 bases not matched to a gene. The CDR3 runs 14 residues. The germline gives CDR1 SGDLS, CDR2 YYNGEE. As DNA, the CDR3 is TGTGCCAGCAGAGCGGGAGACGGCACCGGGGAGCTGTTTTTT. This sequence encodes CASRAGDGTGELFF.

With respect to this clonotype: The junction and the germline gene differ at one end; a read error may be behind it. The chain links TRBV11-2 to TRBJ2-3; D gene uncertain. The germline CDR1 and CDR2 sequences are SGHAT and FQNNGV. The CDR3 is 14 residues long. CDR3 nucleotide sequence: TGTGCCAACAGCCCGAATAGAATCACAGATACGCAGTATTTT. It specifies CANSPNRITDTQYF.

Notes on this clonotype: Compared with germline, one end of the junction differs, possibly owing to a read error. CDR3 bases: TGTGCCAGCATTTACTCGAGGGGGACTGAAGCTTTTTTT. As protein: CASIYSRGTEAFF. This sequence joins TRBV6-2 or TRBV6-3 and TRBJ1-1, with D possibly TRBD1 on 6 matching bases. Germline values: CDR1 MNHEY, CDR2 SVGEGT. This CDR3 is 13 amino acids long.

This clonotype was detected a few times. This sequence may be a read error, since a much larger clone differs from it by one base. This rearrangement joins TRBV20-1 to TRBJ2-1; maybe TRBD2 (5 bases). Germline assignment: CDR1 DFQATT and CDR2 SNEGSKA (reference sequence). Trimming took 0 bases from V and 5 from J, leaving 14 bases between them. The CDR3 has 15 amino acids. CDR3 DNA: TGCAGTGCTAGAGATGGGAGATTAGTTGACAATGAGCAGTTCTTC. As protein: CSARDGRLVDNEQFF.

The CDR3 coding sequence is TGTGCCAGCAGTTTACCCCAGGACCTCACGCCCCAGCATTTT. Amino acids: CASSLPQDLTPQHF. The chain is built from TRBV28 and TRBJ1-5; D unclear. The CDR3 length is 14 residues. V lost 2 bases and J lost 9, with 14 bases in between. Looked up from germline, CDR1 is MDHEN and CDR2 is SYDVKM.

This clonotype was seen many times. The rearrangement links TRBV6-1 to TRBJ2-4, with D perhaps assigned TRBD1 or TRBD2 (6 bases each). This CDR3 is built from 13 residues. Germline V CDR1 and CDR2: MNHNS, SASEGT. V was cut by 3 bases and J by 6 bases, with 9 bases left in between. The CDR3 DNA reads as TGTGCCAGCAGTGATGAGGGGGGAAACATTCAGTACTTC. It is translated as CASSDEGGNIQYF.

As to this clonotype: Germline is not matched at one junction end, which may reflect a read error. The CDR3 DNA sequence: TGCGTCAGCAGCCAACCCCTAGCAAGCAATACGCAGTATTTT. The encoded protein is CVSSQPLASNTQYF. The chain links TRBV4-1 to TRBJ2-3, with D tentatively TRBD2 (5 bases). Per the germline V gene, CDR1 is MGHRA and CDR2 is YSYEKL. The CDR3 extends over 14 amino acids.

This clonotype was observed a handful of times. A much larger clone lies a single base off, so this may be a read error. The J gene is TRBJ2-2, the V gene TRBV6-5; TRBD1 is a possible D gene (5 bases). This CDR3 region has 13 residues. Germline lookup yields CDR1 MNHEY and CDR2 SVGAGI. The DNA of the CDR3 is TGTACCAGCAGAATGACAGCGACCGGGGAGCTGTTTTTT. Protein: CTSRMTATGELFF.

The chain links TRBV11-2 to TRBJ2-7; weak D call: TRBD1 (6 bases). The CDR3 consists of 15 residues. Germline V gene data show CDR1 as SGHAT and CDR2 as FQNNGV. V lost 7 bases and J 7 bases, leaving 23 bases between the germline ends. CDR3 nucleotide sequence: TGTGCCAGCAACCTCCCGGGACACCTATACAATGAGCAGTACTTC. Protein: CASNLPGHLYNEQYF.

This clonotype was seen at least ten times. The rearrangement joins TRBV4-2 to TRBJ2-6, with D possibly being TRBD1 (6 bases). From germline, CDR1 is LGHNA and CDR2 YNFKEQ. Trimming left V 0 bases short and J 4 bases short, with 16 bases between. This CDR3 has 18 residues. The CDR3 bases are TGTGCCAGCAGCCAAGAGGGGGCGAGGATATTGGGGGCCAACGTCCTGACTTTC. As protein: CASSQEGARILGANVLTF.